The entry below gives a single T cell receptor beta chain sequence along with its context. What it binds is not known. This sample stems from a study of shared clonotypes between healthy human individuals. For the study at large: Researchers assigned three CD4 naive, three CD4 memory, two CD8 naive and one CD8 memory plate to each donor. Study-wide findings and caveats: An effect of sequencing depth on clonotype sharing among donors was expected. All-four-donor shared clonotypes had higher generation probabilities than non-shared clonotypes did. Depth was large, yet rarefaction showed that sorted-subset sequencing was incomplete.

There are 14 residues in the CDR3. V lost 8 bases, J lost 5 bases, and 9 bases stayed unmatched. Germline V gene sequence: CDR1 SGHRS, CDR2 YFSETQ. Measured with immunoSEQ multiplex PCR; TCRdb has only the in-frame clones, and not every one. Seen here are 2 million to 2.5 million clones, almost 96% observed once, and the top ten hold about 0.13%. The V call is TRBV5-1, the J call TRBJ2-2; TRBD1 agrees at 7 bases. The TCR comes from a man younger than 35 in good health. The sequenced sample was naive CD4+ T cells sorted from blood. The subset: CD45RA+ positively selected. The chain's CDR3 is CASCGTENTGELFF. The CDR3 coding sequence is TGCGCCAGTTGTGGGACAGAAAATACCGGGGAGCTGTTTTTT.